Listed here are 20 T cell receptor beta chains from one sample, sequenced in a study of cytomegalovirus exposure and HLA in healthy donors. The PCR ran on 60 Vbeta and 13 Jbeta primers. Sequencing was performed with immunoSEQ multiplex PCR; in TCRdb, only in-frame clones are kept and a portion is missing. The sample data list about 130,000 clones. Sequencing was carried out using PBMCs. Source of these receptors: a woman between 55 and 75 years old in good health and CMV-seronegative.

Points on this clone: The same CDR3 is also encoded by other DNA sequences in this sample. J is TRBJ2-1 and V is TRBV18, with D maybe TRBD2 (6 bases). Between the trimmed V and J ends, which lost 3 bases and 0 bases, there was a span of 9 bases. The V gene's germline CDR1 is KGHSH and CDR2 LQKENI. CDR3 length: 15 residues. In DNA form, the CDR3 reads TGTGCCAGCTCACCCCGGGACTCCTCCTACAATGAGCAGTTCTTC. This sequence encodes CASSPRDSSYNEQFF.

V and J are TRBV11-2 and TRBJ1-1, with D possibly matching TRBD1 (6 bases). The CDR3 contains 14 residues. The germline gives CDR1 SGHAT, CDR2 FQNNGV. V shed 5 bases and J shed 1 base, with 11 bases lying between them. In DNA form, the CDR3 reads TGTGCCAGCAGCGCCGGGACACAGAACACTGAAGCTTTCTTT. Its translation: CASSAGTQNTEAFF.

The chain uses TRBV10-3 and TRBJ2-5; 8 bases are shared with TRBD2. The better agreement between TRBJ2-7 and the DNA end casts doubt on the J call. This CDR3 is 15 amino acids long. The germline CDR1 and CDR2 sequences are ENHRY and SYGVKD. DNA of the CDR3: TGTGCCATCAGTGTTGGCGGGGGGCCCGACTACGAGCAGTACTTC. Translated, it gives CAISVGGGPDYEQYF.

The rearrangement joins TRBV6-1 to TRBJ2-7; 7 positions match TRBD1. This CDR3 comprises 13 residues. The germline CDR1 and CDR2 sequences are MNHNS and SASEGT. V trimming: 4 bases; J trimming: 2 bases; junction bases outside the gene matches: 2. The CDR3 loop is CASSGTGPYEQYF. For the CDR3, the DNA is TGTGCCAGCAGTGGGACAGGCCCCTACGAGCAGTACTTC.

The chain's CDR3 is CASSLGLASTYEQYF. DNA for the CDR3: TGTGCCAGCAGCTTGGGACTAGCATCGACCTACGAGCAGTACTTC. This rearrangement joins TRBV5-4 to TRBJ2-7; 7 bases are a match to TRBD2. V lost 0 bases, J lost 2 bases, and 5 bases stayed unmatched. The CDR3 loop spans 15 amino acids. CDR1 SGHNT and CDR2 YYREEE come from the germline V gene (reference sequence). Together with reference TRBV5-4 and TRBJ2-7, the CDR3 gives the full variable domain: ETGVTQSPTHLIKTRGQQVTLRCSSQSGHNTVSWYQQALGQGPQFIFQYYREEENGRGNFPPRFSGLQFPNYSSELNVNALELDDSALYLCASSLGLASTYEQYFGPGTRLTVT.

The chain's CDR3 is CASSPQGAPVNSPLHF. The CDR3 DNA reads as TGTGCCAGCAGCCCACAGGGGGCGCCTGTTAATTCACCCCTCCACTTT. V and J are TRBV2 and TRBJ1-6; 9 bases line up with TRBD1. The trim removed 6 bases at V and 6 bases at J, leaving 9 bases unmatched. CDR1 is SNHLY and CDR2 is FYNNEI in the germline V gene. The CDR3 is 16 residues long.

The V and J genes are TRBV11-3 and TRBJ2-7; tentatively, D is TRBD1 (5 bases). Trimming left V 1 base short and J 5 bases short, with 9 bases between. Germline V gene sequence: CDR1 SGHNT, CDR2 YENEEA. The CDR3 length is 13 residues. The chain's CDR3 is CASSLVPGNEQYF. The DNA for the CDR3 is TGTGCCAGCAGCTTAGTCCCAGGGAACGAGCAGTACTTC.

The chain links TRBV6-6 to TRBJ1-1; possible D gene TRBD1, 5 bases. From germline, CDR1 is MNHNY and CDR2 SVGAGI (reference sequence). The CDR3 contains 13 residues. Trimming removed 6 bases at V and 1 base at J, with 9 bases between. The CDR3 sequence is CASRRQKNTEAFF. CDR3 bases: TGTGCCAGCAGGAGACAGAAGAACACTGAAGCTTTCTTT.

The rearrangement joins TRBV19 to TRBJ2-1; the D gene is possibly TRBD1 (7 bases). The CDR3 length is 15 residues. V was clipped by 4 bases and J by 6 bases, with 16 bases between them. Germline CDR1 and CDR2: LNHDA and SQIVND (reference sequence). The CDR3 loop is CASSTRAGGFNEQFF. Here the CDR3 DNA reads TGTGCCAGTAGTACCCGGGCAGGGGGGTTCAATGAGCAGTTCTTC.

This rearrangement joins TRBV4-1 to TRBJ2-1; 16 nucleotides line up with TRBD2. Germline-derived CDR1 and CDR2 are MGHRA and YSYEKL. This CDR3 spans 19 amino acids. Unmatched junction bases numbered 12, after V lost 3 bases and J lost 7 bases. CDR3 DNA: TGCGCCAGCAGCCACCCGGGACTAGCGGGGGGGCCGAATAGGAATGAGCAGTTCTTC. It is translated as CASSHPGLAGGPNRNEQFF.

The rearrangement links TRBV7-9 to TRBJ2-6; the match to TRBD1 covers 10 bases. This CDR3 contains 19 residues. Germline lookup yields CDR1 SEHNR and CDR2 FQNEAQ (reference sequence). V lost 2 bases and J lost 2; bases outside the gene matches: 9. CDR3 in DNA: TGTGCCAGCAGCTTAAACGCCCGGGACAGGGGTCCTGGGGCCAACGTCCTGACTTTC. It translates to CASSLNARDRGPGANVLTF.

The chain recombines TRBV5-1 with TRBJ2-1; D is ambiguous. V shed 6 bases and J shed 3 bases, with 10 bases lying between them. The CDR3 sequence is 13 residues long. The germline gives CDR1 SGHRS, CDR2 YFSETQ. DNA for the CDR3: TGCGCCAGCACGTTTGACATCTACAATGAGCAGTTCTTC. As protein: CASTFDIYNEQFF.

The CDR3 here is CASSLESTGPHLSGNTIYF. CDR3 in DNA: TGCGCCAGCAGCTTGGAATCGACAGGCCCACACCTCTCTGGAAACACCATATATTTT. This chain joins TRBV5-1 and TRBJ1-3, with D perhaps TRBD1 (6 bases). This CDR3 has 19 residues. The germline gives CDR1 SGHRS, CDR2 YFSETQ. Trimming pared 0 bases from V and 0 bases from J, leaving 19 bases between.

The J gene is TRBJ2-1, the V gene TRBV5-8; 13 bases map to TRBD2. The CDR3 covers 15 residues. CDR1 and CDR2 (germline): SGHTS, YDEGEE. Germline trimming cut 3 bases from V and 8 bases from J; bases unmatched to any gene: 5. CDR3 nucleotides: TGTGCCAGCAGCTGGGGACTAGCGGGATCGGATGAGCAGTTCTTC. Translation gives CASSWGLAGSDEQFF. The full variable domain, rest sourced from reference TRBV5-8 and TRBJ2-1, is EAGVTQSPTHLIKTRGQQATLRCSPISGHTSVYWYQQALGLGLQFLLWYDEGEERNRGNFPPRFSGRQFPNYSSELNVNALELEDSALYLCASSWGLAGSDEQFFGPGTRLTVL.

The rearrangement links TRBV28 to TRBJ2-3; 9 nucleotides agree with TRBD1. Germline assignment: CDR1 MDHEN and CDR2 SYDVKM. Unmatched junction bases numbered 3, after V lost 4 bases and J lost 4 bases. The CDR3 has 14 amino acids. The CDR3 here is CASSSGQGPDTQYF. Here the CDR3 DNA reads TGTGCCAGCAGTTCAGGACAGGGGCCAGATACGCAGTATTTT.

The chain joins TRBV4-2 to TRBJ2-5, with D uncertain. Trimming removed 0 bases from V and 5 bases from J, with 13 bases in between. The CDR3 is made up of 15 amino acids. Germline CDR1 reads LGHNA; CDR2 reads YNFKEQ. CDR3 residues: CASSQDRGSRETQYF. Here the CDR3 DNA reads TGTGCCAGCAGCCAAGATAGAGGAAGTAGGGAGACCCAGTACTTC.

This sequence joins TRBV28 and TRBJ2-7; 9 bases line up with TRBD1. From germline, CDR1 is MDHEN and CDR2 SYDVKM. V lost 4 bases and J lost 7; bases outside the gene matches: 11. CDR3 size: 15 residues. The DNA for the CDR3 is TGTGCCAGCAGTTCGCCCGGGACAGGGATGGGGGAGCAGTACTTC. As protein: CASSSPGTGMGEQYF.

This rearrangement joins TRBV11-3 to TRBJ2-1, with D maybe TRBD2 (6 bases). The germline CDR1 and CDR2 sequences are SGHNT and YENEEA. The CDR3 loop spans 15 amino acids. V was clipped by 5 bases and J by 2 bases, with 13 bases between them. CDR3 in amino acids: CASSGRPGAYNEQFF. CDR3 sequence (DNA): TGTGCCAGCAGCGGGAGACCGGGGGCCTACAATGAGCAGTTCTTC.

The rearrangement joins TRBV30 to TRBJ1-5, with D possibly matching TRBD1 (6 bases). This CDR3 region has 14 residues. Trimming shortened V by 3 bases and J by 6 bases, and 15 bases separated the two germline ends. Germline V gives CDR1 GTSNPN, CDR2 SVGIG (reference sequence). The CDR3 DNA reads TGTGCCTGGAGACAACGGGGGGGCATTCAGCCCCAGCATTTT. It yields the protein CAWRQRGGIQPQHF. The variable domain in full, completed from reference TRBV30 and TRBJ1-5, reads SQTIHQWPATLVQPVGSPLSLECTVEGTSNPNLYWYRQAAGRGLQLLFYSVGIGQISSEVPQNLSASRPQDRQFILSSKKLLLSDSGFYLCAWRQRGGIQPQHFGDGTRLSIL.

The chain uses TRBV19 and TRBJ2-3; TRBD1 matches at 9 bases. This CDR3 has 16 amino acids. Trimming cost V 3 bases and J 2 bases; bases outside gene matches: 6. Germline V gene sequence: CDR1 LNHDA, CDR2 SQIVND (reference sequence). The CDR3 loop reads CASSIRGQGFTDTQYF. In nucleotides, the CDR3 is TGTGCCAGTAGTATCAGAGGACAGGGGTTCACAGATACGCAGTATTTT.